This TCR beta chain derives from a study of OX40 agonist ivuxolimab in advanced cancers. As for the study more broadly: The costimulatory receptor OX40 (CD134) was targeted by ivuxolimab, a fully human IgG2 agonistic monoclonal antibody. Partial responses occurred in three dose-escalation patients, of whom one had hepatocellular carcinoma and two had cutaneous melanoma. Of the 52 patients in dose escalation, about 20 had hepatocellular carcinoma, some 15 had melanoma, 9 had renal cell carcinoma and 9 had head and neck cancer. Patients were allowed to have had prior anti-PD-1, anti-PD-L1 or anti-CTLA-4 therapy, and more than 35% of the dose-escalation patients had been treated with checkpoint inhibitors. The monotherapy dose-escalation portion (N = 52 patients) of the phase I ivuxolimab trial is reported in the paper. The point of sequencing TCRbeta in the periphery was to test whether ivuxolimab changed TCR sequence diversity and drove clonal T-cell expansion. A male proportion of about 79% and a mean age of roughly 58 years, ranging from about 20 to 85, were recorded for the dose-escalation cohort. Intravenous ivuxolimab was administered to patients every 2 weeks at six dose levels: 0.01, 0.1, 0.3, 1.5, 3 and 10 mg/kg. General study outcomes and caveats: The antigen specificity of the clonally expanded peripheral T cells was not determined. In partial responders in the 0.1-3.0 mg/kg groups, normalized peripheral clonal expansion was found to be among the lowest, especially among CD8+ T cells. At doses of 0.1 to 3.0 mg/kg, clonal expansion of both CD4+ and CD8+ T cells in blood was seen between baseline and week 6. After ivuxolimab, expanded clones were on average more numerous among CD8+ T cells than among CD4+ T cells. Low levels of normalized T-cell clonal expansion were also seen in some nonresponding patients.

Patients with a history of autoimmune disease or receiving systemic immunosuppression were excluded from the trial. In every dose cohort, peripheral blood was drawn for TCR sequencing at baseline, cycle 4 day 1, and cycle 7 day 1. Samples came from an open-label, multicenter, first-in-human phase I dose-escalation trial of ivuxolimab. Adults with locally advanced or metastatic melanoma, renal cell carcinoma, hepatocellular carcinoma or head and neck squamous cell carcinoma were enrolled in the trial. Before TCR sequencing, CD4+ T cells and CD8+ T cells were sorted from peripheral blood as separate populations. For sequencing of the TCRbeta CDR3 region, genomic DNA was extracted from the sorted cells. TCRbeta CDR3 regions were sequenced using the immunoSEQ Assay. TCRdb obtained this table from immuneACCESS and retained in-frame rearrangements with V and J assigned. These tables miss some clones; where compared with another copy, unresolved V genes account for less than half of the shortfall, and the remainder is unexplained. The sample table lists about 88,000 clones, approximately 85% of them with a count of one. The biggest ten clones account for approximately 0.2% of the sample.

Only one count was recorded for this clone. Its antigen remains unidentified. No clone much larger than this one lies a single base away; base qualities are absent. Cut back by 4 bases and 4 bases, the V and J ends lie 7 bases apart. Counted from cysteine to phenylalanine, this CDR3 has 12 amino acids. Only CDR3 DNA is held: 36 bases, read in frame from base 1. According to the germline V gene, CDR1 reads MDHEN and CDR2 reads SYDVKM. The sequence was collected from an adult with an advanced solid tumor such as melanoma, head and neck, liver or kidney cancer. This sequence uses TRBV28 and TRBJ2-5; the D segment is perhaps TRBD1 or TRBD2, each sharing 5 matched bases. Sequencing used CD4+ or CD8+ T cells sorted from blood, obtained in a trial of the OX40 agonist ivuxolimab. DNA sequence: TGTGCCAGCAGTTCCGGGACAGAGACCCAGTACTTC. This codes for CASSSGTETQYF.